This TCR beta chain was documented in a study of T cells in Graves' hyperthyroidism and ophthalmopathy. This clonotype was counted many times. Antigen specificity is unknown. CDR1 MNHEY and CDR2 SVGEGT come from the germline V gene. With V trimmed by 5 bases and J by 5 bases, 8 bases remained unmatched. The CDR3 has 16 amino acids. Study-wide findings and caveats: Blood shared most expanded thyroid clonotypes above 0.001. Ophthalmopathy and stable hyperthyroidism were told apart by a 13 V-J model.

The investigators amplified TCR beta CDR3 regions from RNA transcripts. The TCR CDR3 was amplified in a first-round RT-PCR using the HTBI primer set. One entry per CDR3 protein results from TCRdb running MiXCR on the multiplex PCR reads. Found here are 150,000 to 200,000 distinct CDR3 sequences, around 15% of them singletons; the top ten hold around 29%. Patients showing uncontrolled infection, other autoimmune disease, pregnancy or lactation were ineligible. This sample holds PBMCs from roughly 10 ml fresh peripheral blood. Sequencing was done on a sample of blood. The gene calls are TRBV6-2 or TRBV6-3 and TRBJ2-3, with 12 bases matching TRBD1. This clonotype was sampled from a woman in her forties or fifties with Graves' hyperthyroidism. The CDR3 nucleotides are TGTGCCAGCAGTGAAAGGGACAGGGGGCGGATAGATACGCAGTATTTT. Encoded protein: CASSERDRGRIDTQYF.